The 16 T cell receptor beta chains below come from one sample, sequenced in a study of cytomegalovirus exposure and HLA in healthy donors (dated 2017 in TCRdb). The library was built by means of the immunoSEQ multiplex PCR assay. For the multiplex PCR, a mixture combining 60 forward primers for TCR Vbeta segments and 13 reverse primers for TCR Jbeta segments was used. The source is immuneACCESS, and TCRdb retained only in-frame sequences with V and J called. Part of the clones is not carried over; for the studies checked, unresolved V genes explain less than half of this, and the remainder is unexplained. The sample table records 200,000 or so clones; roughly 80% of these occur just once. Roughly a sixth of the sample is in the top ten clones. Sequencing used PBMCs. These receptors were collected from a middle-aged man in good health and CMV-seronegative.

The chain has TRBV27 and TRBJ2-7; D is undetermined. This CDR3 is 15 amino acids long. Germline CDR1 reads MNHEY; CDR2 reads SMNVEV (reference sequence). With 10 bases removed from V and 3 bases from J, the gap between germline ends came to 22 bases. CDR3 sequence reads: CATKSSGFLFYEQYF. Written as DNA, the CDR3 is TGTGCCACCAAGTCCAGTGGCTTCCTCTTCTACGAGCAGTACTTC.

The CDR3: CASSDLQLAGYHEQYF. In nucleotides, the CDR3 is TGTGCCAGCAGTGACCTTCAACTAGCGGGGTACCACGAGCAGTACTTC. The chain employs TRBV6-1 and TRBJ2-7; 10 positions match TRBD2. With V trimmed by 3 bases and J by 5 bases, 10 bases remained unmatched. The CDR3 totals 16 residues. CDR1 and CDR2 from the germline V gene are MNHNS and SASEGT.

The table lists this clone with a count of one. V is TRBV15 and J is TRBJ1-1, with D unclear. V lost 0 bases to trimming and J lost 8 bases, with 7 bases between them. The CDR3 sequence is 12 residues long. Germline V gives CDR1 LNHNV, CDR2 YYDKDF (reference sequence). The CDR3 spells CATSRDGLEAFF. CDR3 nucleotides: TGTGCCACCAGCAGAGACGGACTGGAAGCTTTCTTT. The variable domain in full, with the rest retrieved from reference TRBV15 and TRBJ1-1, is DAMVIQNPRYQVTQFGKPVTLSCSQTLNHNVMYWYQQKSSQAPKLLFHYYDKDFNNEADTPDNFQSRRPNTSFCFLDIRSPGLGDTAMYLCATSRDGLEAFFGQGTRLTVV.

The chain has TRBV7-8 and TRBJ2-1; 11 bases fit TRBD2. Germline V lookup: CDR1 SGHVS, CDR2 FQNEAQ. V lost 5 bases and J lost 8; bases outside the gene matches: 2. This CDR3 has 13 residues. CDR3 sequence: CASSLLAGDEQFF. The CDR3 DNA sequence: TGTGCCAGCAGCCTACTAGCGGGAGATGAGCAGTTCTTC. Full variable domain (rest looked up from reference TRBV7-8 and TRBJ2-1): GAGVSQSPRYKVAKRGQDVALRCDPISGHVSLFWYQQALGQGPEFLTYFQNEAQLDKSGLPSDRFFAERPEGSVSTLKIQRTQQEDSAVYLCASSLLAGDEQFFGPGTRLTVL.

J is TRBJ1-2 and V is TRBV27; 7 positions match TRBD1. The CDR3 length is 14 residues. CDR1 and CDR2 from the germline V gene are MNHEY and SMNVEV (reference sequence). The ends lost 3 bases at V and 8 bases at J; junction bases unmatched: 9. CDR3 DNA: TGTGCCAGCAGTTTTACCCAGGGGGGCGGCGGCTACACCTTC. This codes for CASSFTQGGGGYTF.

The sample holds a few counts of this clone. This chain joins TRBV4-3 and TRBJ1-1, with 8 positions matching TRBD1. This CDR3 contains 17 residues. J gave up 2 bases and V 0 bases, and 8 bases lay outside the gene matches. The germline V gene has CDR1 LGHNA and CDR2 YSLEER. This CDR3 is CASSQESTGGGNTEAFF. Written as DNA, the CDR3 is TGCGCCAGCAGCCAAGAGTCAACAGGGGGAGGAAACACTGAAGCTTTCTTT.

This clone appeared once. At one end, the junction sequence differs from germline, possibly due to a read error. The CDR3 bases are TGTTCCAGCAGCTTTATTAGGGGGGGGACACTGGACTACGAGCAGTACTTC. Its protein is CSSSFIRGGTLDYEQYF. The chain couples TRBV7-9 to TRBJ2-7, with a possible D match to TRBD2 (7 bases). The germline gives CDR1 SEHNR, CDR2 FQNEAQ (reference sequence). CDR3 length: 17 amino acids.

The sample holds a few counts of this clone. This chain joins TRBV4-1 and TRBJ1-1, with 7 bases aligning to TRBD1. The V and J ends lost 2 bases and 4 bases, in that order; junction bases with no gene match: 4. The CDR3 is 14 residues long. Looked up from germline, CDR1 is MGHRA and CDR2 is YSYEKL. CDR3 sequence: CASSQRQGSTEAFF. The CDR3 nucleotides read TGCGCCAGCAGCCAACGACAGGGTAGCACTGAAGCTTTCTTT.

The genes are TRBV11-2 and TRBJ1-3, with 7 nucleotides matching TRBD1. The CDR3 is 15 residues long. V was clipped by 3 bases and J by 2 bases; unmatched bases: 4. Germline V gene sequence: CDR1 SGHAT, CDR2 FQNNGV. Here the CDR3 DNA reads TGTGCCAGCAGCTTTGACAGGGCGGCTGGAAACACCATATATTTT. This encodes CASSFDRAAGNTIYF. The complete variable domain, with remaining parts taken from reference TRBV11-2 and TRBJ1-3, reads EAGVAQSPRYKIIEKRQSVAFWCNPISGHATLYWYQQILGQGPKLLIQFQNNGVVDDSQLPKDRFSAERLKGVDSTLKIQPAKLEDSAVYLCASSFDRAAGNTIYFGEGSWLTVV.

This chain uses TRBV11-2 with TRBJ2-3, with 7 bases identical to TRBD1. Germline-derived CDR1 and CDR2 are SGHAT and FQNNGV. The length of the CDR3 is 15 residues. With 4 bases clipped from V and 0 bases from J, the junction kept 4 bases outside the gene matches. This chain's CDR3 is CASSYTGASTDTQYF. CDR3 DNA sequence: TGTGCCAGCAGCTACACAGGGGCTAGCACAGATACGCAGTATTTT.

This chain uses TRBV13 with TRBJ2-7; D possibly corresponds to TRBD2 (5 bases). The CDR3 runs 14 residues. V dropped 2 bases and J dropped 2 bases, with 10 bases sitting between them. The germline gives CDR1 PRHDT, CDR2 FYEKMQ (reference sequence). CDR3 sequence (DNA): TGTGCCAGCAGCTTAACGGGGAGTCCCTACGAGCAGTACTTC. Encoded protein: CASSLTGSPYEQYF.

The chain has TRBV6-5 and TRBJ1-3, with D possibly TRBD1 on 5 matching bases. The CDR3 contains 13 residues. Germline loops: CDR1 MNHEY, CDR2 SVGAGI. Trimming cost V 5 bases and J 11 bases, with 16 bases left between them. CDR3: CASSTTAAGPIYF. The CDR3 nucleotides are TGTGCCAGCAGTACCACCGCGGCAGGGCCCATATATTTT.

In its sample, this clone was seen a few times. The chain is built from TRBV27 and TRBJ1-5; the D is unclear. The CDR3 runs 17 residues. V was shortened by 5 bases and J by 2 bases, with 19 bases between the two germline ends. Per the germline V gene, CDR1 is MNHEY and CDR2 is SMNVEV (reference sequence). The DNA for the CDR3 is TGTGCCAGCAGTCCATACCCCAGCGGTACTGGCAATCAGCCCCAGCATTTT. Translated, it gives CASSPYPSGTGNQPQHF.

On this clone itself: Additional DNA sequences in this sample encode the identical CDR3. The chain combines TRBV19 with TRBJ2-3; 9 bases line up with TRBD1. Germline V gene data show CDR1 as LNHDA and CDR2 as SQIVND (reference sequence). After removal of 4 bases from V and 0 bases from J, the junction contained 5 bases not matched to a gene. The CDR3 contains 16 residues. CDR3 in amino acids: CASSKGQGISTDTQYF. The CDR3 DNA is TGTGCCAGTAGTAAGGGACAGGGAATTAGCACAGATACGCAGTATTTT.

CDR3 sequence: CSVPGYYGYTF. CDR3 coding DNA: TGCAGCGTTCCAGGGTACTATGGCTACACCTTC. The chain links TRBV29-1 to TRBJ1-2; a possible D gene is TRBD1 (5 bases). The CDR3 is 11 amino acids. The germline gives CDR1 SQVTM, CDR2 ANQGSEA. The V and J ends lost 5 bases and 3 bases respectively, with 7 bases between them. Drawing the rest from reference TRBV29-1 and TRBJ1-2, the complete variable domain is SAVISQKPSRDICQRGTSLTIQCQVDSQVTMMFWYRQQPGQSLTLIATANQGSEATYESGFVIDKFPISRPNLTFSTLTVSNMSPEDSSIYLCSVPGYYGYTFGSGTRLTVV.

The gene calls are TRBV7-8 and TRBJ1-5, with 7 bases identical to TRBD1. J was trimmed by 0 bases and V by 6 bases; bases with no gene match: 5. There are 15 residues in the CDR3. CDR1 SGHVS and CDR2 FQNEAQ come from the germline V gene. CDR3 sequence: CASSSTGNSNQPQHF. The CDR3 nucleotides read TGTGCCAGCAGTTCGACAGGGAATAGCAATCAGCCCCAGCATTTT.